These T cell receptor beta chains were read from a single sample in a study of T cell responses to AZD1222 COVID-19 vaccine. Clones were sequenced by immunoSEQ multiplex PCR, and TCRdb holds only the in-frame ones, with some missing. The data hold 100,000 to 150,000 clones, with 92% observed a single time. The specimen comprised peripheral blood, sampled on day 0 of AZD1222 vaccination. The receptors come from an adult in good health. Both conserved end residues are part of each CDR3. The D gene is left open where the match is weak. Where a row states a size, it is once, few, many or the class of an expanded clone; other rows omit it.

D gene	V gene	clone size	J gene	CDR3 DNA	CDR3 protein
TRBD2	TRBV9	.	TRBJ2-3	TGTGCCAGCAGCGCTAGCGGGAGGGAAGATACGCAGTATTTT	CASSASGREDTQYF
.	TRBV7-2	.	TRBJ1-3	TGTGCCAGCAGCGGGGCAGGCGTCTCTGGAAACACCATATATTTT	CASSGAGVSGNTIYF
TRBD2	TRBV28	.	TRBJ2-1	TGTGCCAGCACCGTGACTAGCGTCCTCTACAATGAGCAGTTCTTC	CASTVTSVLYNEQFF
.	TRBV28	.	TRBJ1-2	TGTGCCAGCAATACCGGGAGCTATGGCTACACCTTC	CASNTGSYGYTF
.	TRBV21-1	.	TRBJ1-5	TGTGCCAGCAGCAAATGTAGGCAGGGTAATCAGCCCCAGCATTTT	CASSKCRQGNQPQHF
.	TRBV19	.	TRBJ1-2	TGTGCCAGTAGTATAGATGCCACACCTACCTATGGCTACACCTTC	CASSIDATPTYGYTF
TRBD2	TRBV7-3	.	TRBJ2-7	TGTGCCAGCAGCTTAACGTCGGCGGGAGGGGCCTACGAGCAGTACTTC	CASSLTSAGGAYEQYF
.	TRBV6-2/TRBV6-3	.	TRBJ1-4	TGTGCCAGCAGTTACAGCCTATCAACTAATGAAAAACTGTTTTTT	CASSYSLSTNEKLFF
.	TRBV2	.	TRBJ1-2	TGTGCCAGCCTCGGGGGGGGCTATGGCTACACCTTC	CASLGGGYGYTF
.	TRBV2	.	TRBJ2-1	TGTGCCAGCCTATGGACAGCCTACAATGAGCAGTTCTTC	CASLWTAYNEQFF
.	TRBV15	.	TRBJ2-7	TGTGCCACCAGCAGAGGTTTCTTTCTACCTTGGGACGAGCAGTACTTC	CATSRGFFLPWDEQYF
.	TRBV25-1	.	TRBJ2-3	TGTGCCAGCAGTGGCGAGGGACCCCTGGGAGATACGCAGTATTTT	CASSGEGPLGDTQYF
.	TRBV6-1	.	TRBJ1-4	TGTGCCAGCAGTGAAGTGGGCGGACTTGGGCTGTTTTTT	CASSEVGGLGLFF
TRBD1	TRBV27	.	TRBJ2-7	TGTGCCAGCAGACTAGGGACAGGGGGCCTGGAGCAGTACTTC	CASRLGTGGLEQYF
TRBD2	TRBV5-1	.	TRBJ2-1	TGCGCCAGCAGCCCCGGGACTAGCGGCTCTAGCTCCTACAATGAGCAGTTCTTC	CASSPGTSGSSSYNEQFF
.	TRBV7-3	.	TRBJ2-1	TGTGCCAGCAGCCCCGGACTGGCAGCCTACAATGAGCAGTTCTTC	CASSPGLAAYNEQFF
TRBD2	TRBV5-1	.	TRBJ2-5	TGCGCCAGCAGCTTGTCACTAGCGGGACAAGAGACCCAGTACTTC	CASSLSLAGQETQYF
.	TRBV19	.	TRBJ1-5	TGTGCCAGTAGTATAGTTAGGACAGCCCTTTCCAATCAGCCCCAGCATTTT	CASSIVRTALSNQPQHF
.	TRBV18	once	TRBJ1-1	TGTGCCAGCTCCTTTACAGGGCCCGGGGGGACTGAAGCTTTCTTT	CASSFTGPGGTEAFF
.	TRBV12-3/TRBV12-4	.	TRBJ2-7	TGTGCCAGCAGTCCCGGCTACGAGCAGTACTTC	CASSPGYEQYF
.	TRBV9	.	TRBJ2-5	TGTGCCAGCAGCCCATCTAGGCTCCAAGAGACCCAGTACTTC	CASSPSRLQETQYF
.	TRBV18	.	TRBJ2-3	TGTGCCAGCTCACCCCGCCGGGCAGGAACAACTAGCACAGATACGCAGTATTTT	CASSPRRAGTTSTDTQYF
TRBD1	TRBV7-3	.	TRBJ1-6	TGTGCCAGCAGCACACAGGGGGCAGAATCACCCCTCCACTTT	CASSTQGAESPLHF
.	TRBV4-1	.	TRBJ1-4	TGCGCCAGCAGCCAAGAAACCCCGGGACATTCGAACAGGCGACCCTCCGAAAAACTGTTTTTT	CASSQETPGHSNRRPSEKLFF
.	TRBV30	.	TRBJ1-1	TGTGCCTTAAAGGGTGAGGGGAACACTGAAGCTTTCTTT	CALKGEGNTEAFF
.	TRBV5-1	.	TRBJ2-3	TGCGCCAGCAGCTCCCACCTAGGGGGCACAGATACGCAGTATTTT	CASSSHLGGTDTQYF
.	TRBV19	.	TRBJ1-2	TGTGCCAGTAAGAACAGGCCCACTAACTATGGCTACACCTTC	CASKNRPTNYGYTF
TRBD1	TRBV5-1	.	TRBJ1-2	TGCGCCAGCAGCCCGGGACAGGCAAACTATGGCTACACCTTC	CASSPGQANYGYTF
TRBD2	TRBV9	.	TRBJ2-1	TGTGCCAGCAGCCTGAGCGGGAGTAGGTCCTACAATGAGCAGTTCTTC	CASSLSGSRSYNEQFF
TRBD2	TRBV24-1	.	TRBJ2-1	TGTGCCACCAGTGACCCTAGCGGGAGTGATGAGCAGTTCTTC	CATSDPSGSDEQFF
.	TRBV9	.	TRBJ2-7	TGTGCCAGCAGCCGAGGTGGGGGCACCTACGAGCAGTACTTC	CASSRGGGTYEQYF
.	TRBV2	.	TRBJ1-2	TGTGCCAGCAGTGATTTAGGGCCCGAAGACTATGGCTACACCTTC	CASSDLGPEDYGYTF
TRBD1	TRBV5-6	.	TRBJ1-1	TGTGCCAGCAGCCCGATAGACAGGGGTGATATCACTGAAGCTTTCTTT	CASSPIDRGDITEAFF
TRBD2	TRBV30	.	TRBJ2-3	TGTGCCTGGAGTGTACCGGGGACTAACACAGATACGCAGTATTTT	CAWSVPGTNTDTQYF
TRBD2	TRBV28	.	TRBJ2-5	TGTACCTCGGGGGGGGACCAAGAGACCCAGTACTTC	CTSGGDQETQYF
.	TRBV18	.	TRBJ1-5	TGTGCCAGCTCACGCCCGGGCCAGCCCCAGCATTTT	CASSRPGQPQHF
TRBD1	TRBV19	.	TRBJ1-3	TGTGCCAGTAGTATCTCAGGGGGTGGAAACACCATATATTTT	CASSISGGGNTIYF
TRBD2	TRBV15	.	TRBJ2-1	TGTGCCACCAGCAGGTTTGGAGCGGGAGAGGGGCCCTACAATGAGCAGTTCTTC	CATSRFGAGEGPYNEQFF
.	TRBV2	.	TRBJ2-3	TGTGCCAGCCAAGAACTGTACGGCACAGATACGCAGTATTTT	CASQELYGTDTQYF
.	TRBV19	.	TRBJ1-2	TGTGCCAGTAGTATAAGTGGGACGGCCGTGGCCTACTATGGCTACACCTTC	CASSISGTAVAYYGYTF
.	TRBV6-5	.	TRBJ1-5	TGTGCCAGCGAGGGTAGGGAGAGAAATCAGCCCCAGCATTTT	CASEGRERNQPQHF
.	TRBV9	.	TRBJ1-3	TGTGCCAGCAGCGTAGGCCCCGCCGGGGTTTTACACACCATATATTTT	CASSVGPAGVLHTIYF
.	TRBV5-6	.	TRBJ1-5	TGTGCCAGCAGCTTTTGGCAGGGGAGCAATCAGCCCCAGCATTTT	CASSFWQGSNQPQHF
TRBD2	TRBV6-6	once	TRBJ2-7	TGTGCCAGCAGACGATCGTTAGCGGGAGCCTCCTACGAGCAGTACTTC	CASRRSLAGASYEQYF
TRBD1	TRBV4-1	.	TRBJ1-2	TGCGCCAGCAGTTCGGACAGGGGCTATGGCTACACCTTC	CASSSDRGYGYTF
.	TRBV3-1/TRBV3-2	.	TRBJ2-5	TGTGCCAGCAGCCAAGCTTCGGGCCAAGAGACCCAGTACTTC	CASSQASGQETQYF
.	TRBV24-1	.	TRBJ1-2	TGTGCCAGCGCCGGGGGGGGCAACTATGGCTACACCTTC	CASAGGGNYGYTF
.	TRBV5-4	few	TRBJ2-1	TGTGCCAGCAGCCCCAGGCTAGCCCCCGCTTACAATGAGCAGTTCTTC	CASSPRLAPAYNEQFF
.	TRBV30	.	TRBJ1-2	TGTGCCTGGAGTGGGGTAGAGGGCTACACCTTC	CAWSGVEGYTF
.	TRBV19	.	TRBJ1-1	TGTGCCAGTAGCCCTCGTCAACGTTTAAGGGGTGAAGCTTTCTTT	CASSPRQRLRGEAFF
.	TRBV19	once	TRBJ2-3	TGTGCCAGTAGTACCCCCGACACACAGCTCACAGATACGCAGTATTTT	CASSTPDTQLTDTQYF
.	TRBV29-1	.	TRBJ1-2	TGCAGCCTGGGGGCGGACTATGGCTACACCTTC	CSLGADYGYTF
TRBD1	TRBV10-3	large	TRBJ2-1	TGTGCCATCACCCGGACAGGGGAGACCGAAGAGCAGTTCTTC	CAITRTGETEEQFF
.	TRBV14	.	TRBJ2-1	TGTGCCAGCAGCCCTCCAAGGCCTCGTAATGAGCAGTTCTTC	CASSPPRPRNEQFF